A single sample is the source of the 27 T cell receptor beta chains below, sequenced in a study of T cell responses to AZD1222 COVID-19 vaccine. TCRdb's copy holds only in-frame clones and misses some; the assay was immunoSEQ multiplex PCR. Seen here are 90,000 to 110,000 clones, roughly nine tenths observed once, and the top ten hold 6.5% to 9.5%. This material consisted of peripheral blood, taken on day 0 of AZD1222 vaccination. Source of these receptors: an adult in good health.

The CDR3 region is CARSPTGTRYSPLHF. For the CDR3, the DNA is TGTGCCAGAAGCCCTACCGGGACGAGGTATTCACCCCTCCACTTT. This sequence joins TRBV7-5 and TRBJ1-6. TRBV7-5 counts as a pseudogene. This CDR3 spans 15 amino acids.

V gene TRBV2 combines with J gene TRBJ1-1; TRBD1 aligns across 9 bases. The V gene's germline CDR1 is SNHLY and CDR2 FYNNEI. The CDR3 spans 15 residues. V shed 6 bases and J 3 bases; nucleotides not matched to a gene: 8. The CDR3 region is CASRWTGVVDTEAFF. Written as DNA, the CDR3 is TGTGCCAGCAGGTGGACAGGGGTAGTGGACACTGAAGCTTTCTTT.

This clone was observed a handful of times. V and J are TRBV5-6 and TRBJ2-1; 9 bases line up with TRBD2. After removal of 0 bases from V and 7 bases from J, the junction contained 11 bases not matched to a gene. Germline V gene data show CDR1 as SGHDT and CDR2 as YYEEEE. CDR3 length equals 17 residues. In DNA form, the CDR3 reads TGTGCCAGCAGCTTGGCACTAGCGGGCGACCCGGGGAATGAGCAGTTCTTC. Its translation: CASSLALAGDPGNEQFF.

The rearrangement joins TRBV12-2 to TRBJ1-1; the table's D call, TRBD1, has no DNA check behind it. TRBV12-2 is a listed pseudogene. This CDR3 has 15 residues. The CDR3 spells CASRLLRQANTEAFF. In DNA, the CDR3 is TGTGCAAGTCGCTTACTGCGACAGGCGAACACTGAAGCTTTCTTT.

The V gene is TRBV27, the J gene TRBJ1-2; the D gene is possibly TRBD1 (5 bases). From germline, CDR1 is MNHEY and CDR2 SMNVEV (reference sequence). V gave up 5 bases and J gave up 3 bases, with 10 bases separating them. CDR3 length equals 13 residues. For the CDR3, the DNA is TGTGCCAGCAGTCGTACAGGATACTATGGCTACACCTTC. This sequence encodes CASSRTGYYGYTF.

The chain recombines TRBV4-3 with TRBJ1-2; TRBD1 might be the D (6 bases). CDR1 and CDR2 (germline): LGHNA, YSLEER. CDR3 size: 15 residues. Trimming stripped 0 bases from V and 2 bases from J, with 10 bases between. In DNA form, the CDR3 reads TGCGCCAGCAGCCAAGATCCAGGGGCCAACTATGGCTACACCTTC. Translating it yields CASSQDPGANYGYTF.

This chain connects TRBV14 to TRBJ1-2, with 10 bases that match TRBD1. Looked up from germline, CDR1 is SGHDN and CDR2 is FVKESK. This CDR3 is built from 16 residues. J was trimmed by 4 bases and V by 3 bases; bases with no gene match: 8. The CDR3 spells CASSHGGTGVAYGYTF. The CDR3 DNA is TGTGCCAGCAGCCATGGTGGGACAGGGGTGGCCTATGGCTACACCTTC.

The genes are TRBV9 and TRBJ1-1; D possibly corresponds to TRBD1 (5 bases). Germline values: CDR1 SGDLS, CDR2 YYNGEE. This CDR3 is 13 amino acids long. Trimming removed 2 bases from V and 4 bases from J, with 9 bases in between. As DNA, the CDR3 is TGTGCCAGCAGCGTTTCGGGGGGCACTGAAGCTTTCTTT. Its protein product is CASSVSGGTEAFF.

The chain is built from TRBV5-8 and TRBJ1-5; a possible D gene is TRBD1 (6 bases). The V end was cut by 2 bases, the J end by 11 bases, with 17 bases between. Germline assignment: CDR1 SGHTS and CDR2 YDEGEE. The CDR3 spans 14 residues. The CDR3 sequence: CASSFGTPQQSQHF. The CDR3 coding sequence is TGTGCCAGCAGCTTTGGGACACCCCAGCAGTCCCAGCATTTT.

V gene TRBV7-9 combines with J gene TRBJ1-5; TRBD1 aligns across 7 bases. V lost 4 bases, J lost 4 bases, and 7 bases stayed unmatched. The CDR3 extends over 15 amino acids. Germline CDR1 SEHNR, CDR2 FQNEAQ (reference sequence). In DNA, the CDR3 is TGTGCCAGCAGCTCCCCAGGGGGGGGAAATCAGCCCCAGCATTTT. Protein product: CASSSPGGGNQPQHF.

In its sample, this clone was seen a few times. The chain couples TRBV5-5 to TRBJ2-1, with unresolved D. V was cut by 1 base and J by 4 bases, with 12 bases left in between. The CDR3 has 15 amino acids. Looked up from germline, CDR1 is SGHKS and CDR2 is YYEKEE (reference sequence). As DNA, the CDR3 is TGTGCCAGCAGCTTGCCCGGGTCCCGTTACAATGAGCAGTTCTTC. It is translated as CASSLPGSRYNEQFF. Full variable domain (missing parts from reference TRBV5-5 and TRBJ2-1): DAGVTQSPTHLIKTRGQQVTLRCSPISGHKSVSWYQQVLGQGPQFIFQYYEKEERGRGNFPDRFSARQFPNYSSELNVNALLLGDSALYLCASSLPGSRYNEQFFGPGTRLTVL.

This clone was detected only once. The rearrangement uses TRBV5-4 and TRBJ2-7; TRBD1 agrees at 9 bases. V was pared by 4 bases and J by 7 bases, with 9 bases of the junction left unmatched. The V gene's germline CDR1 is SGHNT and CDR2 YYREEE (reference sequence). This CDR3 is built from 14 residues. This chain's CDR3 is CASSREQGAREQYF. CDR3 coding DNA: TGTGCCAGCAGCCGCGAACAGGGGGCGCGGGAGCAGTACTTC.

The chain links TRBV30 to TRBJ2-3; 8 bases agree with TRBD1. Trimming took 2 bases from V and 4 from J; bases not matched to a gene: 2. The germline gives CDR1 GTSNPN, CDR2 SVGIG (reference sequence). CDR3 size: 13 residues. The CDR3 here is CAWSQGAADTQYF. DNA for the CDR3: TGTGCCTGGAGTCAGGGGGCCGCAGATACGCAGTATTTT.

The chain couples TRBV2 to TRBJ2-5, with 10 nucleotides matching TRBD2. In germline, CDR1 is SNHLY, CDR2 FYNNEI. Unmatched junction bases numbered 17, after V lost 2 bases and J lost 5 bases. CDR3 length: 19 amino acids. This CDR3 reads CASSELAWRAGGPGETQYF. The CDR3 DNA reads as TGTGCCAGCAGTGAACTGGCGTGGAGAGCGGGAGGGCCTGGGGAGACCCAGTACTTC.

The CDR3 loop reads CASSASTGGTYEQYF. Here the CDR3 DNA reads TGTGCCAGCAGCGCGTCGACAGGGGGGACCTACGAGCAGTACTTC. The chain employs TRBV5-4 and TRBJ2-7; TRBD1 matches at 9 bases. J lost 2 bases, V lost 4 bases, and 7 bases had no gene match. This CDR3 has 15 residues. Germline V gene data show CDR1 as SGHNT and CDR2 as YYREEE (reference sequence). Full variable domain (remainder filled in from reference TRBV5-4 and TRBJ2-7): ETGVTQSPTHLIKTRGQQVTLRCSSQSGHNTVSWYQQALGQGPQFIFQYYREEENGRGNFPPRFSGLQFPNYSSELNVNALELDDSALYLCASSASTGGTYEQYFGPGTRLTVT.

In DNA form, the CDR3 reads TGTGCCAGCTCCGGCCTGATGGGGCCCAACACCATATATTTT. This translates into CASSGLMGPNTIYF. The V and J genes are TRBV18 and TRBJ1-3, with D maybe TRBD1 (5 bases). Trimming removed 6 bases at V and 7 bases at J, with 16 bases between. This CDR3 region has 14 residues. Germline CDR1 reads KGHSH; CDR2 reads LQKENI.

This chain joins TRBV12-5 and TRBJ1-1, with a possible D match to TRBD1 (5 bases). The CDR3 contains 14 residues. V was shortened by 5 bases and J by 6 bases, with 16 bases between the two germline ends. The germline CDR1 and CDR2 sequences are LGHNT and FRNRAP. The CDR3 DNA follows: TGTGCTAGTGGTCCCGGTGGGACTGGACCTGAAGCTTTCTTT. This codes for CASGPGGTGPEAFF.

This clone was seen only once. The rearrangement joins TRBV5-6 to TRBJ2-1, with 7 bases lining up with TRBD1. CDR1 SGHDT and CDR2 YYEEEE come from the germline V gene. CDR3 length: 17 residues. V shed 0 bases and J 8 bases; nucleotides not matched to a gene: 14. CDR3: CASSLVGETGFGDEQFF. In DNA, the CDR3 is TGTGCCAGCAGCTTGGTCGGGGAGACAGGGTTTGGGGATGAGCAGTTCTTC.

With regard to this clone: Other nucleotide sequences in the sample specify the same CDR3. This rearrangement joins TRBV6-5 to TRBJ2-2; no definite D call. Trimming removed 6 bases at V and 2 bases at J, with 4 bases between. The length of the CDR3 is 12 residues. Germline lookup yields CDR1 MNHEY and CDR2 SVGAGI. The CDR3 loop reads CASSLNTGELFF. The CDR3 coding sequence is TGTGCCAGCAGCCTCAACACCGGGGAGCTGTTTTTT.

The chain couples TRBV18 to TRBJ2-1, with a weak D call TRBD1 (5 bases). Germline V gene data show CDR1 as KGHSH and CDR2 as LQKENI. CDR3 length: 13 residues. V was shortened by 2 bases and J by 5 bases, with 7 bases between the two germline ends. The CDR3 is CASSPGADNEQFF. In DNA form, the CDR3 reads TGTGCCAGCTCACCAGGGGCCGACAATGAGCAGTTCTTC.

The chain links TRBV27 to TRBJ2-1; possible D gene TRBD2, 6 bases. The ends were cut back, 6 bases at V and 4 bases at J, with 16 bases in the middle. The germline gives CDR1 MNHEY, CDR2 SMNVEV (reference sequence). This CDR3 spans 15 amino acids. CDR3 coding DNA: TGTGCCAGCAGCCCCGGGGTAGCGGTATACAATGAGCAGTTCTTC. Amino acid sequence: CASSPGVAVYNEQFF.

The rearrangement links TRBV25-1 to TRBJ1-1, with 8 positions matching TRBD1. The junction had 4 bases not matched to a gene; V was cut back by 5 bases and J by 5 bases. Germline assignment: CDR1 MGHDK and CDR2 SYGVNS. The CDR3 loop spans 13 amino acids. CDR3 sequence: CASSRQGATEAFF. DNA for the CDR3: TGTGCCAGCAGTAGGCAGGGGGCGACTGAAGCTTTCTTT.

V and J are TRBV10-2 and TRBJ1-4; no firm D call. The CDR3 contains 13 residues. The germline V gene has CDR1 WSHSY and CDR2 SAAADI. The V gene lost 7 bases and the J gene lost 4 bases, with 10 bases spanning the gap. DNA for the CDR3: TGCGCCAGCACCCGGGATCATAATGAAAAACTGTTTTTT. The encoded protein is CASTRDHNEKLFF.

The chain links TRBV6-5 to TRBJ1-1; tentative D call: TRBD1 (5 bases). The V end was cut by 0 bases, the J end by 8 bases, with 16 bases between. The V gene's germline CDR1 is MNHEY and CDR2 SVGAGI. The CDR3 has 15 amino acids. The CDR3 nucleotides are TGTGCCAGCAGTTACTCGGGGGTTCCGGTCCGGGAAGCTTTCTTT. Encoded protein: CASSYSGVPVREAFF.

This clone was counted only a few times. The chain has TRBV7-8 and TRBJ1-1; TRBD1 might be the D (5 bases). CDR3 length: 15 amino acids. Trimming shortened V by 7 bases and J by 0 bases, and 15 bases separated the two germline ends. Germline V gene lookup returns CDR1 SGHVS and CDR2 FQNEAQ. CDR3 loop: CASTTTGRLNTEAFF. The CDR3 bases are TGTGCCAGCACCACGACGGGACGGCTGAACACTGAAGCTTTCTTT.

The V call is TRBV6-5, the J call TRBJ1-3; TRBD1 is a possible D gene (6 bases). Germline V gene lookup returns CDR1 MNHEY and CDR2 SVGAGI. This CDR3 is 15 amino acids long. V lost 5 bases to trimming and J lost 3 bases, with 14 bases between them. The CDR3 region has the DNA TGTGCCAGCAGTCCTATCCGGGACAATGGAAACACCATATATTTT. Protein product: CASSPIRDNGNTIYF.

V gene TRBV18 combines with J gene TRBJ2-5; weak D call: TRBD2 (5 bases). V lost 2 bases and J 5 bases, leaving 9 bases between the germline ends. Germline-derived CDR1 and CDR2 are KGHSH and LQKENI. The CDR3 contains 13 residues. The CDR3 bases are TGTGCCAGCTCACCATTTGGCGGGGAGACCCAGTACTTC. It codes for CASSPFGGETQYF.